The 32 T cell receptor beta chains below come from one sample, sequenced in a study of blood T cell repertoires in COVID-19 (dated by TCRdb to the early 2020s). The library came from the immunoSEQ multiplex PCR assay. TCRdb mirrors the immuneACCESS table, restricted to in-frame sequences. Some clones are absent from its copies; in checked studies, under half trace to an unresolved V gene, and the reason for the others is unknown. Counted in this sample were roughly 220,000 clones; 85% to 90% of them appeared once. In total, the top ten clones hold about a tenth of the sample. Input material: peripheral blood. The receptors here all came from a woman between 45 and 65 years old with COVID-19, enrolled during active disease.

The chain recombines TRBV7-8 with TRBJ2-2; 11 bases agree with TRBD2. V lost 5 bases and J lost 5; bases outside the gene matches: 13. CDR3 length: 18 amino acids. Germline assignment: CDR1 SGHVS and CDR2 FQNEAQ. CDR3 nucleotides: TGTGCCAGCAGCCCCTCTAGCGGGGGGATTCAAAGGACCGGGGAGCTGTTTTTT. Translating gives CASSPSSGGIQRTGELFF.

This clone was seen more than once but under ten times. The V gene is TRBV27, the J gene TRBJ2-3; D unclear. This CDR3 is built from 13 residues. V lost 6 bases, J lost 0 bases, and 7 bases lay in between. Germline CDR1 and CDR2: MNHEY and SMNVEV (reference sequence). The CDR3 DNA is TGTGCCAGCAGCCAGTCTAGCACAGATACGCAGTATTTT. Its translation: CASSQSSTDTQYF.

In this sample, this clone turned up once. The genes are TRBV27 and TRBJ2-2, with 9 bases that match TRBD1. Germline V lookup: CDR1 MNHEY, CDR2 SMNVEV (reference sequence). This CDR3 region has 17 residues. V was clipped by 2 bases and J by 7 bases; unmatched bases: 11. CDR3 protein: CASSLTQGAAYGGELFF. The DNA of the CDR3 is TGTGCCAGCAGTTTAACACAGGGGGCTGCATACGGCGGGGAGCTGTTTTTT.

The genes are TRBV9 and TRBJ2-3; weak D call: TRBD1 (6 bases). This CDR3 is 15 amino acids long. Looked up from germline, CDR1 is SGDLS and CDR2 is YYNGEE. V lost 3 bases and J 2 bases, leaving 13 bases between the germline ends. The CDR3 coding sequence is TGTGCCAGCAGCGAACAGGGCGGTTACACAGATACGCAGTATTTT. Its protein is CASSEQGGYTDTQYF.

The chain has TRBV6-2 or TRBV6-3 and TRBJ1-5; D uncertain. There are 14 residues in the CDR3. Looked up from germline, CDR1 is MNHEY and CDR2 is SVGEGT. Trimming shortened V by 5 bases and J by 0 bases, and 8 bases separated the two germline ends. The CDR3 loop reads CASSLTNSNQPQHF. In nucleotides, the CDR3 is TGTGCCAGCAGTCTAACGAATAGCAATCAGCCCCAGCATTTT.

The CDR3 DNA sequence: TGTGCCAGCAGTCCCCCTAGCGCGGGGGAGACCCAGTACTTC. Residues: CASSPPSAGETQYF. The V and J genes are TRBV28 and TRBJ2-5; TRBD2 might be the D (6 bases). The V end was cut by 5 bases, the J end by 5 bases, with 15 bases between. The CDR3 loop spans 14 amino acids. The germline CDR1 and CDR2 sequences are MDHEN and SYDVKM.

This sequence joins TRBV5-1 and TRBJ2-3; weak D call: TRBD2 (5 bases). The V end was cut by 1 base, the J end by 5 bases, with 14 bases between. From germline, CDR1 is SGHRS and CDR2 YFSETQ. CDR3 length: 15 residues. As DNA, the CDR3 is TGCGCCAGCAGCTTGTGGGATTTTGGAGGAGATACGCAGTATTTT. Translation: CASSLWDFGGDTQYF.

This rearrangement joins TRBV19 to TRBJ2-3; no reliable D call. V was pared by 4 bases and J by 1 base, with 6 bases between. CDR1 and CDR2 (germline): LNHDA, SQIVND (reference sequence). This CDR3 has 13 residues. The CDR3 spells CASSSTGTDTQYF. DNA of the CDR3: TGTGCCAGTAGTAGTACTGGCACAGATACGCAGTATTTT.

This rearrangement joins TRBV21-1 to TRBJ2-1; the table's D call, TRBD1, has no DNA check behind it. TRBV21-1 is described as a pseudogene. The CDR3 extends over 15 amino acids. CDR3 bases: TGTGCCAGCAGCACCTACAAGACAGGCTACAATGAGCAGTTCTTC. Its protein product is CASSTYKTGYNEQFF.

This chain links TRBV5-6 with TRBJ2-7; a possible D gene is TRBD1 (5 bases). CDR1 and CDR2 (germline): SGHDT, YYEEEE. V lost 0 bases to trimming and J lost 4 bases, with 8 bases between them. There are 13 residues in the CDR3. CDR3 protein: CASSLGQHYEQYF. The CDR3 coding sequence is TGTGCCAGCAGCTTGGGACAGCATTACGAGCAGTACTTC.

The chain joins TRBV6-2 or TRBV6-3 to TRBJ2-7; maybe TRBD1 (8 bases). The V end lost 5 bases, the J end lost 1 base, and 15 bases lay between the germline ends. CDR1 and CDR2 (germline): MNHEY, SVGEGT. The CDR3 spans 15 residues. CDR3 residues: CASSKGQGGSYEQYV. The CDR3 DNA sequence: TGTGCCAGCAGTAAAGGACAGGGAGGGTCCTACGAGCAGTACGTC.

The chain is built from TRBV5-1 and TRBJ1-2, with D unclear. The CDR3 runs 14 residues. Trimming took off 4 bases at V and 2 bases at J, with 12 bases between the two ends. Germline V gives CDR1 SGHRS, CDR2 YFSETQ. The CDR3 DNA reads TGCGCCAGCAGCACCAGGACGGGAAACTATGGCTACACCTTC. This gives the protein CASSTRTGNYGYTF. Filled out from reference TRBV5-1 and TRBJ1-2, the complete variable domain reads KAGVTQTPRYLIKTRGQQVTLSCSPISGHRSVSWYQQTPGQGLQFLFEYFSETQRNKGNFPGRFSGRQFSNSRSEMNVSTLELGDSALYLCASSTRTGNYGYTFGSGTRLTVV.

Concerning this clone: Other DNA sequences in the same sample also yield this CDR3. This chain links TRBV5-1 with TRBJ1-1; D gene unclear. CDR1 is SGHRS, CDR2 YFSETQ, per germline. This CDR3 is built from 13 residues. Trimming removed 2 bases from V and 1 base from J, with 6 bases in between. CDR3 in DNA: TGCGCCAGCAGCTTCGAGGGGAACACTGAAGCTTTCTTT. Protein: CASSFEGNTEAFF.

V usage is TRBV19 and J usage is TRBJ2-5, with 8 bases aligning to TRBD1. Germline assignment: CDR1 LNHDA and CDR2 SQIVND (reference sequence). J gave up 3 bases and V 5 bases, and 8 bases lay outside the gene matches. The length of the CDR3 is 15 residues. The DNA of the CDR3 is TGTGCCAGTAGTTGGTCAGGGGGCGGTGAAGAGACCCAGTACTTC. This gives the protein CASSWSGGGEETQYF.

The genes are TRBV5-1 and TRBJ2-3; D uncertain. Germline V gene data show CDR1 as SGHRS and CDR2 as YFSETQ. V was pared by 0 bases and J by 2 bases, with 7 bases between. CDR3 length: 14 amino acids. This CDR3 is CASSLVQATDTQYF. CDR3 coding DNA: TGCGCCAGCAGCTTGGTGCAGGCCACAGATACGCAGTATTTT.

V gene TRBV6-5 combines with J gene TRBJ2-5, with D hard to call. This CDR3 contains 13 residues. The V and J ends lost 2 bases and 5 bases respectively, with 9 bases between them. CDR1 and CDR2 (germline): MNHEY, SVGAGI. CDR3 coding DNA: TGTGCCAGCAGTTACAGCGAGAGCGAGACCCAGTACTTC. Amino acid sequence: CASSYSESETQYF.

This clone was picked up one time. The chain employs TRBV7-3 and TRBJ1-5; possible D gene TRBD1, 5 bases. Germline V gene sequence: CDR1 SGHTA, CDR2 FQGTGA. This CDR3 spans 16 amino acids. V was pared by 3 bases and J by 1 base, with 13 bases between. CDR3 DNA: TGTGCCAGCAGCTTGGGGAGGGGCTGGAGCAATCAGCCCCAGCATTTT. Translated: CASSLGRGWSNQPQHF.

This clone was seen only once. The V and J genes are TRBV27 and TRBJ2-7, with a possible D match to TRBD1 (7 bases). This CDR3 contains 13 residues. Germline lookup yields CDR1 MNHEY and CDR2 SMNVEV (reference sequence). V gave up 5 bases and J gave up 6 bases, with 14 bases separating them. The CDR3 sequence: CASSAGGGSEQYF. The CDR3, as DNA: TGTGCCAGCAGTGCAGGAGGGGGCTCCGAGCAGTACTTC.

CDR3 bases: TGTGCCAGTAGTATAGGGAGGACTAGCGGGGGGCGTCTAGAGACCCAGTACTTC. It codes for CASSIGRTSGGRLETQYF. The V and J genes are TRBV19 and TRBJ2-5; 14 bases align to TRBD2. This CDR3 has 18 residues. V lost 1 base, J lost 4 bases, and 8 bases stayed unmatched. Germline-derived CDR1 and CDR2 are LNHDA and SQIVND (reference sequence).

This chain connects TRBV19 to TRBJ1-5, with D unclear. V lost 7 bases and J lost 4, with 17 bases in between. The V gene's germline CDR1 is LNHDA and CDR2 SQIVND (reference sequence). This CDR3 has 15 amino acids. CDR3 loop: CASTEVGRRNQPQHF. CDR3 sequence (DNA): TGTGCCAGTACCGAGGTAGGTCGAAGGAATCAGCCCCAGCATTTT.

With respect to this clone: Other DNA sequences of this sample code for an identical CDR3. The chain uses TRBV19 and TRBJ1-1; weak D call: TRBD1 (6 bases). CDR1 and CDR2 (germline): LNHDA, SQIVND (reference sequence). There are 13 residues in the CDR3. With 8 bases removed from V and 1 base from J, the gap between germline ends came to 11 bases. The CDR3 DNA follows: TGTGCCAGTTCGATCAGGGGGAACACTGAAGCTTTCTTT. It codes for CASSIRGNTEAFF.

J is TRBJ1-3 and V is TRBV6-6, with 7 bases aligning to TRBD1. V was pared by 2 bases and J by 2 bases, with 3 bases of the junction left unmatched. Germline V gives CDR1 MNHNY, CDR2 SVGAGI (reference sequence). This CDR3 spans 15 amino acids. The CDR3 DNA sequence: TGTGCCAGCAGTTACGGTGGACAGGCTGGAAACACCATATATTTT. As protein: CASSYGGQAGNTIYF.

The chain joins TRBV5-5 to TRBJ2-2; D is perhaps TRBD1 (5 bases). Trimming stripped 2 bases from V and 4 bases from J, with 15 bases between. The CDR3 sequence is 16 residues long. Germline loops: CDR1 SGHKS, CDR2 YYEKEE (reference sequence). The CDR3 coding sequence is TGTGCCAGCAGCTTAAGGCAGGGTCGGATCACCGGGGAGCTGTTTTTT. Amino acids: CASSLRQGRITGELFF.

This sequence joins TRBV15 and TRBJ1-2; D is possibly TRBD1 (6 bases). The CDR3 runs to 19 residues. Germline values: CDR1 LNHNV, CDR2 YYDKDF (reference sequence). Trimming removed 1 base at V and 7 bases at J, with 28 bases between. The CDR3 here is CATSRVPSSSRGGLGGYTF. In DNA form, the CDR3 reads TGTGCCACCAGCAGAGTCCCGTCTTCCTCAAGGGGGGGCCTCGGTGGCTACACCTTC.

The J gene is TRBJ2-1, the V gene TRBV6-6, with 7 bases lining up with TRBD2. V trimming: 2 bases; J trimming: 9 bases; junction bases outside the gene matches: 7. This CDR3 comprises 14 residues. The germline V gene has CDR1 MNHNY and CDR2 SVGAGI (reference sequence). CDR3 in DNA: TGTGCCAGCAGTTACAGAGCGGGACTTGGTGAGCAGTTCTTC. Its protein product is CASSYRAGLGEQFF.

This clone was seen just once. The J gene is TRBJ2-7, the V gene TRBV28, with D perhaps matching TRBD2 (5 bases). Germline V gene lookup returns CDR1 MDHEN and CDR2 SYDVKM. The V end was cut by 3 bases, the J end by 7 bases, with 16 bases between. The CDR3 spans 14 residues. CDR3 nucleotides: TGTGCCAGCAGTTTGCGGGCTATAGTTGGGGAGCAGTACGTC. It translates to CASSLRAIVGEQYV.

This sequence joins TRBV2 and TRBJ2-1, with TRBD2 as a possible D gene (7 bases). The germline CDR1 and CDR2 sequences are SNHLY and FYNNEI. Trimming pared 8 bases from V and 9 bases from J, leaving 11 bases between. The CDR3 is 11 amino acids. This chain's CDR3 is CASWGGLEQFF. CDR3 sequence (DNA): TGTGCCAGCTGGGGGGGCCTTGAGCAGTTCTTC.

The chain has TRBV7-8 and TRBJ1-4; a possible D gene is TRBD1 (6 bases). Germline V lookup: CDR1 SGHVS, CDR2 FQNEAQ. V lost 6 bases to trimming and J lost 5 bases, with 13 bases between them. The CDR3 runs 14 residues. CDR3 nucleotides: TGTGCCAGCAGGGGGGCAGGGAGAAATGAAAAACTGTTTTTT. Amino acids: CASRGAGRNEKLFF.

V gene TRBV4-3 combines with J gene TRBJ1-2; the D is unclear. The CDR3 consists of 15 residues. CDR1 is LGHNA and CDR2 is YSLEER in the germline V gene. Trimming removed 0 bases at V and 6 bases at J, with 14 bases between. The chain's CDR3 is CASSQEGSEGDGYTF. The CDR3 DNA is TGCGCCAGCAGCCAAGAGGGCAGTGAGGGTGATGGCTACACCTTC.

The chain is built from TRBV9 and TRBJ1-1; D might be TRBD1 (6 bases). Germline lookup yields CDR1 SGDLS and CDR2 YYNGEE. V dropped 3 bases and J dropped 1 base, with 13 bases sitting between them. The CDR3 contains 15 residues. For the CDR3, the DNA is TGTGCCAGCAGCGGATCCGGGACACCGAACACTGAAGCTTTCTTT. It yields the protein CASSGSGTPNTEAFF.

V gene TRBV5-4 combines with J gene TRBJ1-6; D uncertain. V was pared by 3 bases and J by 11 bases, with 15 bases between. CDR1 SGHNT and CDR2 YYREEE come from the germline V gene (reference sequence). The CDR3 extends over 14 amino acids. The CDR3 bases are TGTGCCAGCAGCTCCAGAGAGGTATTGGCACCCCTCCACTTT. Translating it yields CASSSREVLAPLHF.

This clone has more than one count but fewer than ten. CDR3 sequence: CASSFLYNSPLHF. CDR3 coding DNA: TGTGCCAGCAGTTTCCTCTATAATTCACCCCTCCACTTT. The V and J genes are TRBV27 and TRBJ1-6; D is unclear. The V end was cut by 3 bases, the J end by 3 bases, with 3 bases between. Germline CDR1 reads MNHEY; CDR2 reads SMNVEV (reference sequence). This CDR3 contains 13 residues.